This TCR beta chain was profiled in a study of siplizumab effects on memory and regulatory T cells. The data were produced by immunoSEQ multiplex PCR, yet TCRdb's version contains in-frame clones alone and is incomplete. The table includes about 110,000 clones, approximately 92% detected once. Study results and limitations: Naive T cells seemed more diverse than memory cells; they also seemed major alloresponse contributors. Assignment of a naive or memory phenotype failed for roughly 80-97% of the proliferating CD4+ or CD8+ clones. Treg origin accounted for an average of approximately 67% of mappable alloreactive CD4+ clones with siplizumab and roughly 26% in controls.

The CDR3 contains 15 residues. CDR1 is MGHDK and CDR2 is SYGVNS in the germline V gene. V lost 4 bases and J lost 5; bases outside the gene matches: 7. Comments on this clone: Its target is not known.

V is TRBV25-1 and J is TRBJ2-1, with 8 bases aligning to TRBD2. Material for sequencing was CD4+ T cells sorted from blood. The source of this sequence is a human donor in good health. This chain's CDR3 is CASSVRGLVNNEQFF. DNA of the CDR3: TGTGCCAGCAGTGTCAGGGGACTAGTCAACAATGAGCAGTTCTTC.